The present entry profiles one TCR beta chain with its context. The table came from immunoSEQ multiplex PCR; TCRdb's copy has only in-frame clones and leaves some out. In the table there are 10,000 to 15,000 clones, 78% of which are singletons. The data derive from a study of somatic mutations in cytotoxic T cells in rheumatoid arthritis. The overall study: Flow-sorting brought some V beta antibody-stained T-cell populations to nearly 100% purity, V beta1+ cells sequenced for TCRB among them.

Trimming shortened V by 2 bases and J by 0 bases, and 8 bases separated the two germline ends. The CDR3 is made up of 15 amino acids. The germline CDR1 and CDR2 sequences are SGHRS and YFSETQ. The source material was CD8+ T cells sorted from blood. The chain couples TRBV5-1 to TRBJ1-4; the D is unclear. The sequence derives from an adult with rheumatoid arthritis. The CDR3 here is CASSLISSTNEKLFF. The CDR3 coding sequence is TGCGCCAGCAGCTTAATAAGCTCAACTAATGAAAAACTGTTTTTT.